This T cell receptor (beta chain) was found in a study of CD8+ T cells in alopecia areata. Looking at the study overall: Tofacitinib treatment spanned 6 to 18 months, with 6 months off drug afterward. Whole-study findings and limits: Tofacitinib significantly decreased scalp clonality and expanded CD8+ clones among top 100.

This clone has just a few counts. Antigen: not known. The treatment is: oral pan-JAK inhibitor, 5-10 mg twice daily. cDNA serving as the sequencing template came from extracted, reverse transcribed RNA. Clones were sequenced by immunoSEQ multiplex PCR, and TCRdb holds only the in-frame ones, with some missing. The sample carries 150,000 to 200,000 clones, just under 65% recorded once. This TCR was sampled from a human donor with alopecia areata. Sequenced here: CD4+ T cells sorted from blood, sampled around week 50, from a patient treated with tofacitinib.

The CDR3 spells CASSPPDRGGYEQYF. Written as DNA, the CDR3 is TGTGCCAGCTCACCACCCGACAGGGGGGGATACGAGCAGTACTTC. This rearrangement joins TRBV18 to TRBJ2-7, with 9 positions matching TRBD1. The CDR3 loop spans 15 amino acids. V dropped 0 bases and J dropped 4; count of bases not matched to a gene: 4. Germline loops: CDR1 KGHSH, CDR2 LQKENI. The whole variable domain, filled in from reference TRBV18 and TRBJ2-7, reads NAGVMQNPRHLVRRRGQEARLRCSPMKGHSHVYWYRQLPEEGLKFMVYLQKENIIDESGMPKERFSAEFPKEGPSILRIQQVVRGDSAAYFCASSPPDRGGYEQYFGPGTRLTVT.